The rows below give T cell receptor beta chains drawn from one sample of a study of OX40 agonist ivuxolimab in advanced cancers. TCRdb keeps only in-frame clones here, not all; method: immunoSEQ multiplex PCR. Among 50,000 to 70,000 clones listed, approximately 91% were seen once. The sample in question was CD4+ or CD8+ T cells sorted from blood, obtained in a trial of the OX40 agonist ivuxolimab. The receptors here all came from an adult with an advanced solid tumor such as melanoma, head and neck, liver or kidney cancer. Both conserved end residues are part of each CDR3. A D gene is named only where the DNA matches it firmly. Expanded clones get a size class; other rows say once, few or many, or leave the size out.

j_gene	len	v_gene	d_gene	abundance	CDR3aa	CDR3nt
TRBJ1-2	15	TRBV19	.	.	CASSIGEAAYYGYTF	TGTGCCAGTAGTATAGGGGAGGCGGCTTACTATGGCTACACCTTC
TRBJ1-1	15	TRBV6-1	.	.	CASSEATGLNTEAFF	TGTGCCAGCAGTGAAGCGACAGGATTGAACACTGAAGCTTTCTTT
TRBJ2-7	14	TRBV19	TRBD1	once	CASSVTGVSYEQYF	TGTGCCAGTAGCGTGACAGGGGTTTCCTACGAGCAGTACTTC
TRBJ2-2	16	TRBV4-3	TRBD1	.	CASSQGGQTIAGELFF	TGCGCCAGCAGCCAAGGGGGACAGACAATTGCCGGGGAGCTGTTTTTT
TRBJ2-2	15	TRBV7-9	.	.	CASSLRAENTGELFF	TGTGCCAGCAGCCTGAGGGCCGAGAACACCGGGGAGCTGTTTTTT
TRBJ2-7	15	TRBV2	TRBD2	.	CASSAGLGGLYEQYF	TGTGCCAGCAGTGCTGGACTAGGTGGACTCTACGAGCAGTACTTC
TRBJ2-1	14	TRBV7-3	.	.	CASSAGVGNNEQFF	TGTGCCAGCAGCGCCGGAGTAGGGAACAATGAGCAGTTCTTC
TRBJ2-1	16	TRBV27	.	.	CASSPFEGVAYNEQFF	TGTGCCAGCAGTCCCTTCGAGGGGGTGGCCTACAATGAGCAGTTCTTC
TRBJ2-1	15	TRBV4-1	TRBD2	.	CASSQGREGLNEQFF	TGCGCCAGCAGCCAAGGACGGGAGGGCCTCAATGAGCAGTTCTTC
TRBJ1-4	16	TRBV6-6	.	.	CASSYLKRPTNEKLFF	TGTGCCAGCAGTTACTTAAAACGTCCAACTAATGAAAAACTGTTTTTT
TRBJ2-1	18	TRBV7-9	TRBD2	once	CASSPPGTSGSSYNEQFF	TGTGCCAGCAGCCCCCCCGGGACTAGCGGAAGCTCCTACAATGAGCAGTTCTTC
TRBJ2-3	15	TRBV14	TRBD1	.	CASSWGQSSTDTQYF	TGTGCCAGCAGCTGGGGACAGTCTAGCACAGATACGCAGTATTTT
TRBJ1-5	21	TRBV19	TRBD1	few	CASSIGTPGQVNPYSNQPQHF	TGTGCCAGTAGTATAGGGACTCCGGGACAGGTGAACCCATATAGCAATCAGCCCCAGCATTTT
TRBJ1-1	13	TRBV6-5	.	once	CASRSGWGTEAFF	TGTGCCAGCAGGAGCGGGTGGGGCACTGAAGCTTTCTTT
TRBJ2-7	13	TRBV7-9	.	.	CACSGENSYEQYF	TGTGCCTGCTCAGGTGAAAACTCCTACGAGCAGTACTTC
TRBJ2-2	16	TRBV19	TRBD2	.	CASSILAGTNTGELFF	TGTGCCAGTAGTATACTAGCGGGAACGAACACCGGGGAGCTGTTTTTT
TRBJ1-1	11	TRBV28	.	.	CASSFNTEAFF	TGTGCCAGCAGTTTCAACACTGAAGCTTTCTTT
TRBJ2-7	13	TRBV28	.	.	CASRPQGSFEQYF	TGTGCCAGCAGACCGCAGGGTTCGTTCGAGCAGTACTTC
TRBJ2-3	16	TRBV7-3	TRBD2	once	CASSLNPAGVSNTQYF	TGTGCCAGCAGCTTAAATCCAGCGGGAGTGAGTAATACGCAGTATTTT
TRBJ2-7	12	TRBV6-6	TRBD1	.	CASFTGGDEQYF	TGTGCCAGCTTTACAGGGGGCGATGAGCAGTACTTC
TRBJ2-7	13	TRBV30	TRBD2	.	CAWSGGGFYEQYF	TGTGCCTGGAGCGGGGGGGGCTTCTACGAGCAGTACTTC
TRBJ2-5	17	TRBV4-3	TRBD2	.	CASSQYHPREGGETQYF	TGCGCCAGCAGCCAGTACCACCCGCGGGAGGGTGGGGAGACCCAGTACTTC
TRBJ2-1	15	TRBV7-2	.	.	CASSSGGASYNEQFF	TGTGCCAGCAGCTCTGGGGGCGCCTCCTACAATGAGCAGTTCTTC
TRBJ2-7	16	TRBV7-6	TRBD1	.	CASSLGRDRGSYEQYF	TGTGCCAGCAGCTTAGGCCGGGACAGGGGCTCCTACGAGCAGTACTTC